What follows are 6 T cell receptor beta chains derived from one specimen sequenced in a study of blood T cell repertoires in COVID-19. Only in-frame clones appear in the TCRdb table, and some are missing; sequencing was by immunoSEQ multiplex PCR. The repertoire consists of 190,000 or so clones, with around 88% occurring once and the leading ten covering more than 7.5%. The sequenced material came from PBMCs or T cells enriched from blood (not recorded which). The receptors come from a woman in her 30s who had recovered from COVID-19.

This clone occurred once. The gene calls are TRBV28 and TRBJ1-2; the match to TRBD1 covers 7 bases. This CDR3 has 14 amino acids. Trimming at V came to 4 bases and at J to 4 bases, leaving 6 bases not matched to a gene. The germline V gene has CDR1 MDHEN and CDR2 SYDVKM. The CDR3 nucleotides read TGTGCCAGCAGTTCTCAAGACAGGGTCTATGGCTACACCTTC. Encoded protein: CASSSQDRVYGYTF.

Concerning this clone itself: One junction end does not reproduce the germline sequence, and a read error may be involved. The gene calls are TRBV6-4 and TRBJ2-1; 10 nucleotides align to TRBD2. Germline values: CDR1 MRHNA, CDR2 SNTAGT. The CDR3 sequence is 18 residues long. CDR3: CASSDTLLSGRVYSEQFF. CDR3 nucleotide sequence: TGTGCCAGCAGTGATACTTTGCTGAGCGGGAGGGTCTACAGTGAGCAGTTCTTC.

This chain uses TRBV5-6 with TRBJ1-1; no firm D call. V shed 5 bases and J shed 0 bases, with 8 bases lying between them. Germline lookup yields CDR1 SGHDT and CDR2 YYEEEE. This CDR3 region has 13 residues. The CDR3 loop is CASSGTMNTEAFF. CDR3 DNA: TGTGCCAGCAGTGGCACTATGAACACTGAAGCTTTCTTT.

This chain joins TRBV18 and TRBJ2-5; the D gene is possibly TRBD1 (5 bases). V was trimmed by 3 bases and J by 1 base, leaving 15 bases between them. The CDR3 is 16 amino acids. Looked up from germline, CDR1 is KGHSH and CDR2 is LQKENI. CDR3 sequence reads: CASSPMTANGQETQYF. The CDR3, as DNA: TGTGCCAGCTCACCCATGACAGCGAATGGCCAAGAGACCCAGTACTTC.

The V and J genes are TRBV2 and TRBJ2-5; possible D gene TRBD2, 5 bases. The V end was cut by 7 bases, the J end by 2 bases, with 11 bases between. The CDR3 is 13 amino acids. Germline assignment: CDR1 SNHLY and CDR2 FYNNEI. The CDR3 nucleotides are TGTGCCAGCACTCTGACGGGACAAGAGACCCAGTACTTC. Protein sequence: CASTLTGQETQYF. Filled out from reference TRBV2 and TRBJ2-5, the complete variable domain reads EPEVTQTPSHQVTQMGQEVILRCVPISNHLYFYWYRQILGQKVEFLVSFYNNEISEKSEIFDDQFSVERPDGSNFTLKIRSTKLEDSAMYFCASTLTGQETQYFGPGTRLLVL.

This sequence joins TRBV5-1 and TRBJ2-5; 7 nucleotides agree with TRBD2. After removal of 2 bases from V and 5 bases from J, the junction contained 6 bases not matched to a gene. Looked up from germline, CDR1 is SGHRS and CDR2 is YFSETQ. The CDR3 runs to 14 residues. Written as DNA, the CDR3 is TGCGCCAGCAGCTTCGAGGGAGGGAAGGAGACCCAGTACTTC. This sequence encodes CASSFEGGKETQYF.